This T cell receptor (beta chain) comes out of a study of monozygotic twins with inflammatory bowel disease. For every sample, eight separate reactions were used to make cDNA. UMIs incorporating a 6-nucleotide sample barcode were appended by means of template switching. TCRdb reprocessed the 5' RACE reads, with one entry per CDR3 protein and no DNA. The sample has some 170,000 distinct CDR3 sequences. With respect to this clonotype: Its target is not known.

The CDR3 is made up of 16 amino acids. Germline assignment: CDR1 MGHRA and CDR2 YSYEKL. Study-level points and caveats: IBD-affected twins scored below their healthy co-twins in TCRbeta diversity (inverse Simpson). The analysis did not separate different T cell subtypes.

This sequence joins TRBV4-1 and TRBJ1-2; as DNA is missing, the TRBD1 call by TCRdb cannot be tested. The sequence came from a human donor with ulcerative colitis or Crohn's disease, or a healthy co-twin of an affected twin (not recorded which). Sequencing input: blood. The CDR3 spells CASSRPGQDYFYGYTF.